Listed below are T cell receptor beta chains from one sample, sequenced in a study of blood T cells in healthy people across ages. TCRdb re-called the 5' RACE reads through MiXCR, storing one row per CDR3 protein. The sample has around 1.5 million distinct CDR3 sequences, around 59% seen once. What was sequenced was blood. The receptors shown here come from a man younger than 35 in good health. The CDR3 runs from the conserved cysteine through the conserved F or W. Fields, in order: CDR3 DNA, CDR3 protein, J gene, D gene, clone size, V gene. A D gene is named only where the DNA matches it firmly. Expanded clones get a size class; other rows say once, few or many, or leave the size out.

CDR3 DNA: TGTGCCAGCAGCTTGGACGGGAGGGCCTCCTACAATGAGCAGTTCTTC
CDR3 protein: CASSLDGRASYNEQFF
J gene: TRBJ2-1
D gene: TRBD2
clone size: few
V gene: TRBV5-5

CDR3 DNA: TGCAGCGTTGACGGGGGGCGCGACTATGGCTACACCTTC
CDR3 protein: CSVDGGRDYGYTF
J gene: TRBJ1-2
D gene: NA
clone size: NA
V gene: TRBV29-1

CDR3 DNA: TGCAGTGCCGATAATACGAACACTGAAGCTTTCTTT
CDR3 protein: CSADNTNTEAFF
J gene: TRBJ1-1
D gene: NA
clone size: NA
V gene: TRBV20-1

CDR3 DNA: TGTGCCAGCACCCTGGGGGGGGATCAAGAGACCCAGTACTTC
CDR3 protein: CASTLGGDQETQYF
J gene: TRBJ2-5
D gene: TRBD2
clone size: once
V gene: TRBV6-6

CDR3 DNA: TGTGCCAGCAGCAGTAAAACAGGGTCTGGCACAGATACGCAGTATTTT
CDR3 protein: CASSSKTGSGTDTQYF
J gene: TRBJ2-3
D gene: NA
clone size: NA
V gene: TRBV11-2

CDR3 DNA: TGCAGTGCTAGAGGGAACAGGGACTACACTGAAGCTTTCTTT
CDR3 protein: CSARGNRDYTEAFF
J gene: TRBJ1-1
D gene: NA
clone size: NA
V gene: TRBV20-1

CDR3 DNA: TGCAGTACTAGAACCTATTTAAAGTACGAGCAGTACTTC
CDR3 protein: CSTRTYLKYEQYF
J gene: TRBJ2-7
D gene: NA
clone size: NA
V gene: TRBV20-1

CDR3 DNA: TGTGCCAGCCCCCACAGCGGGAGATACGATGAGCAGTTCTTC
CDR3 protein: CASPHSGRYDEQFF
J gene: TRBJ2-1
D gene: TRBD2
clone size: NA
V gene: TRBV2

CDR3 DNA: TGCAGTGCGGCGGAGGGAGCCTTTGAAAAACTGTTTTTT
CDR3 protein: CSAAEGAFEKLFF
J gene: TRBJ1-4
D gene: NA
clone size: NA
V gene: TRBV20-1

CDR3 DNA: TGTGCCAGCAGTCCGAATGGCGCAGGGTCCACAGATACGCAGTATTTT
CDR3 protein: CASSPNGAGSTDTQYF
J gene: TRBJ2-3
D gene: NA
clone size: few
V gene: TRBV6-5

CDR3 DNA: TGTGCCAGCAGTTTAGCTGCCATGGGGACCGAAAAACTGTTTTTT
CDR3 protein: CASSLAAMGTEKLFF
J gene: TRBJ1-4
D gene: NA
clone size: NA
V gene: TRBV12-3/TRBV12-4

CDR3 DNA: TGTGCCAGTTCGGGGTGGCCGACTAACTACGAGCAGTACTTC
CDR3 protein: CASSGWPTNYEQYF
J gene: TRBJ2-7
D gene: NA
clone size: few
V gene: TRBV11-2

CDR3 DNA: TGTGCCAGCAGCTTAGAGGACACCAGCACAGATACGCAGTATTTT
CDR3 protein: CASSLEDTSTDTQYF
J gene: TRBJ2-3
D gene: NA
clone size: NA
V gene: TRBV7-6

CDR3 DNA: TGCAGTGCTAGAGTCCCGACCCCGAGCTCCTACAATGAGCAGTTCTTC
CDR3 protein: CSARVPTPSSYNEQFF
J gene: TRBJ2-1
D gene: NA
clone size: few
V gene: TRBV20-1

CDR3 DNA: TGTGCCAGCAGCCAAGGGACCATAGCGGGACCCTACAATGAGCAGTTCTTC
CDR3 protein: CASSQGTIAGPYNEQFF
J gene: TRBJ2-1
D gene: TRBD2
clone size: NA
V gene: TRBV14

CDR3 DNA: TGTGCCAGCAGCGGCCGGGACAGGGATGGTAGGGCTAACTATGGCTACACCTTC
CDR3 protein: CASSGRDRDGRANYGYTF
J gene: TRBJ1-2
D gene: TRBD1
clone size: few
V gene: TRBV9

CDR3 DNA: TGCAGCGTTGTCTACTTGGAAGAGACCCAGTACTTC
CDR3 protein: CSVVYLEETQYF
J gene: TRBJ2-5
D gene: NA
clone size: NA
V gene: TRBV29-1

CDR3 DNA: TGCAGCGTCACGAGAAGTCCCGGGACTAGTTCCGAGCAGTACTTC
CDR3 protein: CSVTRSPGTSSEQYF
J gene: TRBJ2-7
D gene: TRBD2
clone size: many
V gene: TRBV29-1

CDR3 DNA: TGTGCCAGCCAGGCTGTAGTCATGAACACTGAAGCTTTCTTT
CDR3 protein: CASQAVVMNTEAFF
J gene: TRBJ1-1
D gene: NA
clone size: NA
V gene: TRBV6-6

CDR3 DNA: TGTGCCAGCAGCTTAGGAGGCAGGGGATCCTCTGGCTACACCTTC
CDR3 protein: CASSLGGRGSSGYTF
J gene: TRBJ1-2
D gene: NA
clone size: NA
V gene: TRBV7-9

CDR3 DNA: TGTGCCAGCAGTTTATCGAGTAGCGGGCATTACAATGAGCAGTTCTTC
CDR3 protein: CASSLSSSGHYNEQFF
J gene: TRBJ2-1
D gene: TRBD2
clone size: NA
V gene: TRBV27

CDR3 DNA: TGTGCCAGCAGCTTAGCGGGACAGGGTATTCAACGCTACGAGCAGTACTTC
CDR3 protein: CASSLAGQGIQRYEQYF
J gene: TRBJ2-7
D gene: TRBD1
clone size: few
V gene: TRBV7-2

CDR3 DNA: TGTGCCAGCAGTTACATGGGGCTCACTGAAGCTTTCTTT
CDR3 protein: CASSYMGLTEAFF
J gene: TRBJ1-1
D gene: NA
clone size: NA
V gene: TRBV6-5

CDR3 DNA: TGCAGCGTTGAAGAAGTCGGACTTGGCTACACCTTC
CDR3 protein: CSVEEVGLGYTF
J gene: TRBJ1-2
D gene: NA
clone size: few
V gene: TRBV29-1

CDR3 DNA: TGTGCCAGCAGTTTGCCTGCTGATGAGCAGTTCTTC
CDR3 protein: CASSLPADEQFF
J gene: TRBJ2-1
D gene: NA
clone size: NA
V gene: TRBV28

CDR3 DNA: TGCGCCAGCAGCCAAGGGACAGGGATAAATGAAAAACTGTTTTTT
CDR3 protein: CASSQGTGINEKLFF
J gene: TRBJ1-4
D gene: TRBD1
clone size: few
V gene: TRBV4-1

CDR3 DNA: TGCAGCGTTGGCCGGGACAGAGGTGGCTACACCTTC
CDR3 protein: CSVGRDRGGYTF
J gene: TRBJ1-2
D gene: TRBD1
clone size: NA
V gene: TRBV29-1

CDR3 DNA: TGTGCCAGCAGTGAGAGAGCGGACCTTACGCAGTATTTT
CDR3 protein: CASSERADLTQYF
J gene: TRBJ2-3
D gene: NA
clone size: NA
V gene: TRBV6-4

CDR3 DNA: TGTGCCAGCAGTTCCGTATCCTACGAGCAGTACTTC
CDR3 protein: CASSSVSYEQYF
J gene: TRBJ2-7
D gene: NA
clone size: many
V gene: TRBV6-2/TRBV6-3

CDR3 DNA: TGCGCCAGCAGCCCCGCGTGGGAGAACACTGAAGCTTTCTTT
CDR3 protein: CASSPAWENTEAFF
J gene: TRBJ1-1
D gene: NA
clone size: few
V gene: TRBV4-1

CDR3 DNA: TGTGCCAGCAGAGACGGACAGGGGGCTACCTACGAGCAGTACTTC
CDR3 protein: CASRDGQGATYEQYF
J gene: TRBJ2-7
D gene: TRBD1
clone size: few
V gene: TRBV28

CDR3 DNA: TGTGCCAGCAGTGAAGGGGGGATGGGGGAAGAAAAACTGTTTTTT
CDR3 protein: CASSEGGMGEEKLFF
J gene: TRBJ1-4
D gene: NA
clone size: NA
V gene: TRBV2

CDR3 DNA: TGTGCCAGCAGTGACGACCGCCAAGAGACCCAGTACTTC
CDR3 protein: CASSDDRQETQYF
J gene: TRBJ2-5
D gene: NA
clone size: NA
V gene: TRBV6-5

CDR3 DNA: TGCGCCAGCAGCCAACCGGGGGGGCGTTGGGAGACCCAGTACTTC
CDR3 protein: CASSQPGGRWETQYF
J gene: TRBJ2-5
D gene: TRBD2
clone size: NA
V gene: TRBV4-1

CDR3 DNA: TGTGCCACCAGCAGAGATGTCAGGAACATTCAGTACTTC
CDR3 protein: CATSRDVRNIQYF
J gene: TRBJ2-4
D gene: NA
clone size: few
V gene: TRBV15

CDR3 DNA: TGTGCCAGCAGCTTTAGACAGGGTACCCACGAGCAGTACTTC
CDR3 protein: CASSFRQGTHEQYF
J gene: TRBJ2-7
D gene: TRBD1
clone size: few
V gene: TRBV7-2

CDR3 DNA: TGTGCCAGCAGCGGCCGGGGCGGTAGCACAGATACGCAGTATTTT
CDR3 protein: CASSGRGGSTDTQYF
J gene: TRBJ2-3
D gene: NA
clone size: few
V gene: TRBV6-6

CDR3 DNA: TGCAGTGCTAGACCAGGGGGCGAGTACGAGCAGTACTTC
CDR3 protein: CSARPGGEYEQYF
J gene: TRBJ2-7
D gene: TRBD1
clone size: NA
V gene: TRBV20-1

CDR3 DNA: TGCGCCAGCAGCCAAGCTGGCACTAGCGGGAGATACGAGCAGTACTTC
CDR3 protein: CASSQAGTSGRYEQYF
J gene: TRBJ2-7
D gene: TRBD2
clone size: NA
V gene: TRBV4-1

CDR3 DNA: TGCAGTGCCGTACATAGCGGGGGTGAGACCCAGTACTTC
CDR3 protein: CSAVHSGGETQYF
J gene: TRBJ2-5
D gene: TRBD2
clone size: NA
V gene: TRBV20-1

CDR3 DNA: TGCAGTGCCCCGGACCAGTTGCTGCAAGAGACCCAGTACTTC
CDR3 protein: CSAPDQLLQETQYF
J gene: TRBJ2-5
D gene: NA
clone size: NA
V gene: TRBV20-1

CDR3 DNA: TGTGCCAGCAGGCTCTCGAGCGGGGGGGCCCTGAAAGTGCAGTTCTTC
CDR3 protein: CASRLSSGGALKVQFF
J gene: TRBJ2-1
D gene: TRBD2
clone size: NA
V gene: TRBV2

CDR3 DNA: TGTGCCAGCAGCGCGTGGAGGTCTACTAGCGGGAGTACCTACGAGCAGTACTTC
CDR3 protein: CASSAWRSTSGSTYEQYF
J gene: TRBJ2-7
D gene: TRBD2
clone size: NA
V gene: TRBV4-2

CDR3 DNA: TGTGCCAGCAGCGTTGAGCGGGGTTCCTGGGATGGCTACACCTTC
CDR3 protein: CASSVERGSWDGYTF
J gene: TRBJ1-2
D gene: NA
clone size: NA
V gene: TRBV5-5

CDR3 DNA: TGTGCCAGCAGCTCCTGGGACAGGGCCAAAGAAGACTATGGCTACACCTTC
CDR3 protein: CASSSWDRAKEDYGYTF
J gene: TRBJ1-2
D gene: TRBD1
clone size: NA
V gene: TRBV7-2

CDR3 DNA: TGTGCCAGCAATCTGGAAAACAAGGCCTACGAGCAGTACTTC
CDR3 protein: CASNLENKAYEQYF
J gene: TRBJ2-7
D gene: NA
clone size: NA
V gene: TRBV6-1

CDR3 DNA: TGCGCCAGCACGGCTAGCGGGGGCACAGATACGCAGTATTTT
CDR3 protein: CASTASGGTDTQYF
J gene: TRBJ2-3
D gene: TRBD2
clone size: NA
V gene: TRBV10-2

CDR3 DNA: TGCAGCGTTCCCGGGACAGGGGGCATTTACGAGCAGTACTTC
CDR3 protein: CSVPGTGGIYEQYF
J gene: TRBJ2-7
D gene: TRBD1
clone size: NA
V gene: TRBV29-1

CDR3 DNA: TGCGCCAGCAGCCAAGGGCAGGCGTTCACTATCTCGGGTGAGCAGTTCTTC
CDR3 protein: CASSQGQAFTISGEQFF
J gene: TRBJ2-1
D gene: NA
clone size: NA
V gene: TRBV4-1

CDR3 DNA: TGCGCCAGCAGTGAGTCGAGACTAGCGGGGGCTAACTACGAGCAGTACTTC
CDR3 protein: CASSESRLAGANYEQYF
J gene: TRBJ2-7
D gene: TRBD2
clone size: NA
V gene: TRBV10-2

CDR3 DNA: TGTGCCATCAGTAACTCATCTATAGTTTGGGAGCAGTACTTC
CDR3 protein: CAISNSSIVWEQYF
J gene: TRBJ2-7
D gene: NA
clone size: NA
V gene: TRBV10-3

CDR3 DNA: TGTGCCAGCACTGGGCAGGCGGGCACTGAAGCTTTCTTT
CDR3 protein: CASTGQAGTEAFF
J gene: TRBJ1-1
D gene: NA
clone size: NA
V gene: TRBV12-3/TRBV12-4

CDR3 DNA: TGTGCCAGCAGTGACTCGACAGGGATGGTCTATGGCTACACCTTC
CDR3 protein: CASSDSTGMVYGYTF
J gene: TRBJ1-2
D gene: TRBD1
clone size: NA
V gene: TRBV6-4

CDR3 DNA: TGTGCCAGCAGATACAGAGCTCGAGATACGCAGTATTTT
CDR3 protein: CASRYRARDTQYF
J gene: TRBJ2-3
D gene: NA
clone size: NA
V gene: TRBV28

CDR3 DNA: TGTGCCAGCAGCTCCTATAGGACAGGGACAAAACCCTACGAGCAGTACTTC
CDR3 protein: CASSSYRTGTKPYEQYF
J gene: TRBJ2-7
D gene: TRBD1
clone size: NA
V gene: TRBV7-9